This T cell receptor beta chain derives from a study of early T cells in non-severe SARS-CoV-2 infection. As for the study in general: Sequenced bulk RNA came from whole blood that was unsorted, and chains were unpaired.

Unique molecular identifiers were affixed to single, distinct cDNA molecules. MiXCR, applied by TCRdb to the 5' RACE reads, yields one record per CDR3 protein. The sample includes about 27,000 distinct CDR3 sequences, 5.1% of them seen just once. The V gene's germline CDR1 is GTSNPN and CDR2 SVGIG (reference sequence). V was trimmed by 3 bases and J by 5 bases, leaving 22 bases between them. The CDR3 loop spans 17 amino acids. This clonotype has at least ten counts. The chain uses TRBV30 and TRBJ1-4; D is possibly TRBD1 (6 bases). The specimen sequenced was whole blood. The clonotype originates from an adult who was a healthcare worker with PCR-confirmed SARS-CoV-2 infection or an uninfected control (not recorded which). The chain's CDR3 is CAWSMPLDGQGNEKLFF. In DNA, the CDR3 is TGTGCCTGGAGCATGCCCTTGGACGGGCAGGGGAATGAAAAACTGTTTTTT.